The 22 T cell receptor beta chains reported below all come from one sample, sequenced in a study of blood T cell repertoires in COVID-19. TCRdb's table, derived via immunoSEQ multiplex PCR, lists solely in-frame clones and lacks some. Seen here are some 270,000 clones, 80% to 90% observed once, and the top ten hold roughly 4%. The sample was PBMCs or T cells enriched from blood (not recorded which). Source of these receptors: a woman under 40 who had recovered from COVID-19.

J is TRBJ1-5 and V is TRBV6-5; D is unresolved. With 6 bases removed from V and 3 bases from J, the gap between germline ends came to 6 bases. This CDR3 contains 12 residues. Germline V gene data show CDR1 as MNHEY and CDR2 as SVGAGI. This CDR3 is CASRGPNQPQHF. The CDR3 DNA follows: TGTGCCAGCAGGGGCCCCAATCAGCCCCAGCATTTT.

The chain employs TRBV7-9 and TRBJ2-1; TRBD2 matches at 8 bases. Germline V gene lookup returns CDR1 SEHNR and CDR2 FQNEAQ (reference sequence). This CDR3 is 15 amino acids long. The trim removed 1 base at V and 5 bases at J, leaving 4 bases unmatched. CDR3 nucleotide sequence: TGTGCCAGCAGCTTAGTCGGGGGGGCCCACAATGAGCAGTTCTTC. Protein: CASSLVGGAHNEQFF.

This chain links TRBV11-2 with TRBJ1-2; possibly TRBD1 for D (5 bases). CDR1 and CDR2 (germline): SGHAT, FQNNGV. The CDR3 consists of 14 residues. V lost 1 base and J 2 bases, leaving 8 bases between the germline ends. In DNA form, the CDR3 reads TGTGCCAGCAGCTTAGGGGGCACAAACTATGGCTACACCTTC. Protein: CASSLGGTNYGYTF.

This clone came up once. CDR3 sequence (DNA): TGTGCCAGCAGCGTAGACGGGAACACCGGGGAGCTGTTTTTT. Translating gives CASSVDGNTGELFF. The chain combines TRBV9 with TRBJ2-2; D remains ambiguous. V dropped 0 bases and J dropped 1 base, with 4 bases sitting between them. Looked up from germline, CDR1 is SGDLS and CDR2 is YYNGEE. This CDR3 comprises 14 residues.

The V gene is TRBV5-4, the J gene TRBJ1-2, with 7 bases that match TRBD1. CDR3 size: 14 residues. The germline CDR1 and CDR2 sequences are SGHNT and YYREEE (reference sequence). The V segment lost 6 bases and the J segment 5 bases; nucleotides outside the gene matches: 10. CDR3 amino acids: CASTTGTEAYGYTF. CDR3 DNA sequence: TGTGCCAGCACCACCGGGACAGAGGCATATGGCTACACCTTC.

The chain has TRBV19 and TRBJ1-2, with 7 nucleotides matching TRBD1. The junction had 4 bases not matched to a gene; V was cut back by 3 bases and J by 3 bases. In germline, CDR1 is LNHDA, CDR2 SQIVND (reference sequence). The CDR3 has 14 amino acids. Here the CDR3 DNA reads TGTGCCAGTAGTATTCGGGACAGACACTATGGCTACACCTTC. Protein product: CASSIRDRHYGYTF.

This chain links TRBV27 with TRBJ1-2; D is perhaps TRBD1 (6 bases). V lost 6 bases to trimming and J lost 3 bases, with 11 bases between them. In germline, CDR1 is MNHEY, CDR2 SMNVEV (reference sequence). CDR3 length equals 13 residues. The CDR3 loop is CASSRGQYYGYTF. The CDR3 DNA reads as TGTGCCAGCAGCCGAGGACAGTACTATGGCTACACCTTC.

The CDR3 loop reads CASSTNGFWGYTF. For the CDR3, the DNA is TGCGCCAGCAGTACGAACGGGTTTTGGGGCTACACCTTC. The chain combines TRBV5-1 with TRBJ1-2; D is ambiguous. CDR3 size: 13 residues. V was clipped by 5 bases and J by 8 bases, with 16 bases between them. Germline V gene sequence: CDR1 SGHRS, CDR2 YFSETQ.

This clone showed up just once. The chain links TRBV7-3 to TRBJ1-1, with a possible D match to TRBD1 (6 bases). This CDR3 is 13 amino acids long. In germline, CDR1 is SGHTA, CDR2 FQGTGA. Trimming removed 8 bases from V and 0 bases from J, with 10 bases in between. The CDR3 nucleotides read TGTGCCAGCTCGGGGGGCTTGAACACTGAAGCTTTCTTT. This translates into CASSGGLNTEAFF. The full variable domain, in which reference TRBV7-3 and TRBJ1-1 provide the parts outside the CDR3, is GAGVSQTPSNKVTEKGKYVELRCDPISGHTALYWYRQSLGQGPEFLIYFQGTGAADDSGLPNDRFFAVRPEGSVSTLKIQRTERGDSAVYLCASSGGLNTEAFFGQGTRLTVV.

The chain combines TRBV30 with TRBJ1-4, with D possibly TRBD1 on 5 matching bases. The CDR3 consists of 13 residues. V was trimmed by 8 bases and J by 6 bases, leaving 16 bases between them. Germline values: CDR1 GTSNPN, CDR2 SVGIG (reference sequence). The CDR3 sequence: CAAFTGTHEKLFF. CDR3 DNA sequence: TGTGCCGCTTTTACCGGGACTCATGAAAAACTGTTTTTT.

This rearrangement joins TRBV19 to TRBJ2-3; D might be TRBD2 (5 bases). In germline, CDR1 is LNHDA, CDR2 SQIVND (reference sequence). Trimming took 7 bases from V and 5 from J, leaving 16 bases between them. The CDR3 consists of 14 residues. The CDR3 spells CASTGRAWGDTQYF. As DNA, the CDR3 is TGTGCCAGTACCGGGCGGGCATGGGGAGATACGCAGTATTTT. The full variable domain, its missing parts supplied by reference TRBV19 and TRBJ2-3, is DGGITQSPKYLFRKEGQNVTLSCEQNLNHDAMYWYRQDPGQGLRLIYYSQIVNDFQKGDIAEGYSVSREKKESFPLTVTSAQKNPTAFYLCASTGRAWGDTQYFGPGTRLTVL.

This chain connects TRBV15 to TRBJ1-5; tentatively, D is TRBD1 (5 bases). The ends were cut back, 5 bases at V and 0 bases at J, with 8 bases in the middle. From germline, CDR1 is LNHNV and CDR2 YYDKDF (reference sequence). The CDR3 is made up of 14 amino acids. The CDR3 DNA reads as TGTGCCACCAGCGACAGATTTAGCAATCAGCCCCAGCATTTT. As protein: CATSDRFSNQPQHF.

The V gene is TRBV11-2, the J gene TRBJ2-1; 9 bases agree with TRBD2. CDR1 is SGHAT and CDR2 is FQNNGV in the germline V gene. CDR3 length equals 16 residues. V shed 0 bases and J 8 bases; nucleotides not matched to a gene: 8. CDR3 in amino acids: CASSLDFGVAGDEQFF. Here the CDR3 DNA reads TGTGCCAGCAGCTTAGATTTCGGGGTAGCGGGAGATGAGCAGTTCTTC.

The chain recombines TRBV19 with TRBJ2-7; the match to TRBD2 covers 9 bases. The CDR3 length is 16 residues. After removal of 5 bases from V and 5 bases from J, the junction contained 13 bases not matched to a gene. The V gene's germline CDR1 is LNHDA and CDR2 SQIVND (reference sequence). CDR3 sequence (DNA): TGTGCCAGTAGTCCGACCTTAGCGGGGGAGCTTAACGAGCAGTACTTC. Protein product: CASSPTLAGELNEQYF. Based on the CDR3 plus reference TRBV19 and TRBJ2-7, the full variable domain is DGGITQSPKYLFRKEGQNVTLSCEQNLNHDAMYWYRQDPGQGLRLIYYSQIVNDFQKGDIAEGYSVSREKKESFPLTVTSAQKNPTAFYLCASSPTLAGELNEQYFGPGTRLTVT.

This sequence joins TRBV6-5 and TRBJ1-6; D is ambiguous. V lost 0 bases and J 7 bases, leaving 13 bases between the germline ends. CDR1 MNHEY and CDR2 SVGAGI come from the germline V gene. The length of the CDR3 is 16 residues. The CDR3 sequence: CASSYSIGGNNSPLHF. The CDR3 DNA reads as TGTGCCAGCAGTTACTCGATTGGAGGGAACAATTCACCCCTCCACTTT.

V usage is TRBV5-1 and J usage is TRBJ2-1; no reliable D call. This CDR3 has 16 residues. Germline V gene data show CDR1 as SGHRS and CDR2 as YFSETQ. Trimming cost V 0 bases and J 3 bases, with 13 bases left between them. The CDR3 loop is CASSLDAFTGYNEQFF. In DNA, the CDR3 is TGCGCCAGCAGCTTGGACGCGTTTACGGGCTACAATGAGCAGTTCTTC.

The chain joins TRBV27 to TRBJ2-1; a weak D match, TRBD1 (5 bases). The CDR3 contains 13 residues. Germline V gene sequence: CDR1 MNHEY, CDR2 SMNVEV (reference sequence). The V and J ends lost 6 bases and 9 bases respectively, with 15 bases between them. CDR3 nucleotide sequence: TGTGCCAGCAGGCCGTCTTGGACACGTGAGCAGTTCTTC. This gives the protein CASRPSWTREQFF.

The chain's CDR3 is CASSHPRQGRKQFF. The CDR3, as DNA: TGTGCCAGCAGCCACCCCCGGCAGGGGCGGAAGCAGTTCTTC. The genes are TRBV5-4 and TRBJ2-1; a possible D gene is TRBD1 (6 bases). The V end lost 4 bases, the J end lost 11 bases, and 19 bases lay between the germline ends. CDR3 length equals 14 residues. Germline V CDR1 and CDR2: SGHNT, YYREEE (reference sequence).

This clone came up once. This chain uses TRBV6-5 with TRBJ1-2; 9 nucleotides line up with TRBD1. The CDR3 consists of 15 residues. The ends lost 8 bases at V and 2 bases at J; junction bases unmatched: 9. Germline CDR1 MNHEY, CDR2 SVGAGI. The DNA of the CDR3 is TGTGCCAGCCTTCTAAACAGGGGGCAAAACTATGGCTACACCTTC. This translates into CASLLNRGQNYGYTF.

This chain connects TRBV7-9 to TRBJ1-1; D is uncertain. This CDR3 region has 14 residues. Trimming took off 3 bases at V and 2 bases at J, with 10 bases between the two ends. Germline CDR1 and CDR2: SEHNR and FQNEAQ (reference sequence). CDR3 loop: CASSFQTSNTEAFF. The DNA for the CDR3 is TGTGCCAGCAGCTTTCAGACTTCTAACACTGAAGCTTTCTTT.

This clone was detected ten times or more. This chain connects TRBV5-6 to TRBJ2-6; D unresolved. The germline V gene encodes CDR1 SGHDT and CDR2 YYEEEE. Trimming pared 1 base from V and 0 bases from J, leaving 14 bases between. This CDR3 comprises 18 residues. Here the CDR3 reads CASSLKPGLSSGANVLTF. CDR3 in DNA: TGTGCCAGCAGCTTGAAGCCAGGTCTTAGCTCTGGGGCCAACGTCCTGACTTTC.

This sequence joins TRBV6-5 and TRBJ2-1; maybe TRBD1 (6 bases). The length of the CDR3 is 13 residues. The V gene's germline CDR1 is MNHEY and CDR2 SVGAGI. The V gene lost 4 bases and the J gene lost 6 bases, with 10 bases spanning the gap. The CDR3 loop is CASSFGTSNEQFF. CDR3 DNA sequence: TGTGCCAGCAGTTTCGGGACAAGCAATGAGCAGTTCTTC.